Listed here are 17 T cell receptor beta chains from one sample, sequenced in a study of blood T cell repertoires in COVID-19. The repertoire was sequenced with immunoSEQ multiplex PCR; TCRdb's copy has only in-frame clones and lacks some. The sample lists over 150,000 clones; around four fifths were seen once. The sample comprised peripheral blood. These receptors were taken from a woman aged 40 to 49 with COVID-19, enrolled during active disease.

The chain uses TRBV6-1 and TRBJ1-1; D is perhaps TRBD1 (6 bases). Looked up from germline, CDR1 is MNHNS and CDR2 is SASEGT. The CDR3 runs to 19 residues. The V end lost 0 bases, the J end lost 3 bases, and 23 bases lay between the germline ends. CDR3 in DNA: TGTGCCAGCAGTGAAGCTCCCCTCCTAGACAGGCGGTCATACACTGAAGCTTTCTTT. Encoded protein: CASSEAPLLDRRSYTEAFF.

This clone was recorded many times. This sequence joins TRBV28 and TRBJ2-7; 8 bases map to TRBD1. V lost 7 bases and J lost 2; bases outside the gene matches: 7. The germline V gene has CDR1 MDHEN and CDR2 SYDVKM. This CDR3 region has 14 residues. The CDR3 nucleotides read TGTGCCAGCACCCTGACAGGGGTGCCCTACGAGCAGTACTTC. Protein product: CASTLTGVPYEQYF.

The chain links TRBV3-1 (or the pseudogene TRBV3-2) to TRBJ2-1; the match to TRBD2 covers 8 bases. The CDR3 totals 15 residues. CDR1 and CDR2 (germline): LGHDT, YNNKEL (reference sequence). V shed 4 bases and J 4 bases; nucleotides not matched to a gene: 6. CDR3 bases: TGTGCCAGCAGCCGGGCGGGGGGCAGGTACAATGAGCAGTTCTTC. It codes for CASSRAGGRYNEQFF.

This clone was observed a single time. This chain connects TRBV5-1 to TRBJ2-4, with D unresolved. V was trimmed by 4 bases and J by 0 bases, leaving 14 bases between them. Germline CDR1 and CDR2: SGHRS and YFSETQ. This CDR3 has 16 amino acids. The CDR3 DNA reads as TGCGCCAGCAGCCCTCTTGAAGCCCTAGCCAAAAACATTCAGTACTTC. This gives the protein CASSPLEALAKNIQYF.

V is TRBV20-1 and J is TRBJ2-5; D gene unclear. Trimming stripped 1 base from V and 4 bases from J, with 4 bases between. Looked up from germline, CDR1 is DFQATT and CDR2 is SNEGSKA (reference sequence). This CDR3 is built from 11 residues. As DNA, the CDR3 is TGCAGTGCTAGAGTAATAGAGACCCAGTACTTC. Its protein is CSARVIETQYF.

This clone was counted a few times. The CDR3 region is CASRTTGYEQYF. The CDR3 DNA reads as TGTGCCAGCAGGACAACGGGGTACGAGCAGTACTTC. The chain uses TRBV28 and TRBJ2-7; D is perhaps TRBD2 (5 bases). The V gene's germline CDR1 is MDHEN and CDR2 SYDVKM. The V end was cut by 6 bases, the J end by 4 bases, with 10 bases between. This CDR3 has 12 amino acids.

This chain links TRBV19 with TRBJ2-7; D remains ambiguous. CDR1 is LNHDA and CDR2 is SQIVND in the germline V gene (reference sequence). This CDR3 is 11 amino acids long. Trimming shortened V by 5 bases and J by 7 bases, and 9 bases separated the two germline ends. The CDR3 here is CASSGSGEQYF. DNA of the CDR3: TGTGCCAGTAGTGGATCCGGGGAGCAGTACTTC.

V is TRBV5-1 and J is TRBJ2-1; D gene unclear. V lost 7 bases and J lost 9, with 11 bases in between. The V gene's germline CDR1 is SGHRS and CDR2 YFSETQ. The CDR3 runs 11 residues. CDR3 amino acids: CASRKSFEQFF. The CDR3 DNA reads as TGCGCCAGCCGAAAGAGTTTTGAGCAGTTCTTC.

This sequence joins TRBV3-1 (or the pseudogene TRBV3-2) and TRBJ1-4; 7 bases align to TRBD1. The CDR3 length is 17 residues. Losses at the gene ends were 4 bases for V and 0 bases for J; bases not matched to a gene: 8. CDR1 LGHDT and CDR2 YNNKEL come from the germline V gene (reference sequence). This chain's CDR3 is CASSRRTGLTTNEKLFF. CDR3 sequence (DNA): TGTGCCAGCAGCCGCCGGACAGGCCTAACAACTAATGAAAAACTGTTTTTT.

This clone was found a few times. The chain is built from TRBV7-9 and TRBJ2-7; tentative D call: TRBD2 (6 bases). Germline lookup yields CDR1 SEHNR and CDR2 FQNEAQ (reference sequence). V lost 5 bases and J lost 3, with 14 bases in between. This CDR3 contains 14 residues. Written as DNA, the CDR3 is TGTGCCAGCAGCCCGGGACTCCTGGTCTACGAGCAGTACTTC. Translation gives CASSPGLLVYEQYF.

The chain employs TRBV19 and TRBJ1-5; TRBD1 might be the D (6 bases). The CDR3 spans 17 residues. The ends were cut back, 6 bases at V and 0 bases at J, with 18 bases in the middle. Germline V gene data show CDR1 as LNHDA and CDR2 as SQIVND (reference sequence). CDR3 bases: TGTGCCAGTAGCCGTTCGGACAGATTCTATAGCAATCAGCCCCAGCATTTT. Translation gives CASSRSDRFYSNQPQHF.

The chain is built from TRBV6-4 and TRBJ1-1; 9 bases line up with TRBD1. Germline V gene lookup returns CDR1 MRHNA and CDR2 SNTAGT. CDR3 length: 14 residues. V was pared by 6 bases and J by 6 bases, with 8 bases of the junction left unmatched. CDR3 protein: CASRPGTGSSEAFF. CDR3 nucleotides: TGTGCCAGCAGGCCCGGGACAGGGTCCTCTGAAGCTTTCTTT.

The chain couples TRBV30 to TRBJ1-1; D possibly corresponds to TRBD1 (5 bases). This CDR3 is 12 amino acids long. Germline V gene lookup returns CDR1 GTSNPN and CDR2 SVGIG (reference sequence). V was clipped by 7 bases and J by 2 bases, with 11 bases between them. The CDR3, as DNA: TGTGCCTCGAATCAGGGTAACACTGAAGCTTTCTTT. This gives the protein CASNQGNTEAFF. The whole variable domain, filled in from reference TRBV30 and TRBJ1-1, reads SQTIHQWPATLVQPVGSPLSLECTVEGTSNPNLYWYRQAAGRGLQLLFYSVGIGQISSEVPQNLSASRPQDRQFILSSKKLLLSDSGFYLCASNQGNTEAFFGQGTRLTVV.

This clone was observed once. The gene calls are TRBV5-6 and TRBJ1-6; unclear D gene. The CDR3 runs 14 residues. Germline CDR1 and CDR2: SGHDT and YYEEEE. V gave up 3 bases and J gave up 9 bases, with 13 bases separating them. The CDR3 DNA reads as TGTGCCAGCAGCTCGCGGGGAAGAGGTTCACCCCTCCACTTT. Its translation is CASSSRGRGSPLHF.

This rearrangement joins TRBV15 to TRBJ1-6; D ambiguous. The CDR3 runs to 15 residues. Trimming pared 3 bases from V and 4 bases from J, leaving 10 bases between. Germline assignment: CDR1 LNHNV and CDR2 YYDKDF (reference sequence). The CDR3: CATSRAEKYNSPLHF. The CDR3 nucleotides read TGTGCCACCAGCAGGGCGGAAAAATATAATTCACCCCTCCACTTT.

The chain couples TRBV9 to TRBJ2-5, with a weak D call TRBD2 (6 bases). The CDR3 has 15 residues. Germline V CDR1 and CDR2: SGDLS, YYNGEE. V gave up 0 bases and J gave up 1 base, with 10 bases separating them. In DNA form, the CDR3 reads TGTGCCAGCAGCGTAGGGTGGGGGGTCCAAGAGACCCAGTACTTC. Residues: CASSVGWGVQETQYF.

V is TRBV9 and J is TRBJ1-2, with D possibly TRBD1 on 6 matching bases. Germline lookup yields CDR1 SGDLS and CDR2 YYNGEE. This CDR3 has 15 amino acids. With 0 bases removed from V and 2 bases from J, the gap between germline ends came to 11 bases. The CDR3 loop is CASSVAQGLNYGYTF. For the CDR3, the DNA is TGTGCCAGCAGCGTAGCGCAGGGGTTAAACTATGGCTACACCTTC.